This is a list of T cell receptor beta chains from one sample in a study of long-term antiretroviral therapy in people with HIV. Only in-frame clones appear in the TCRdb table, and some are missing; sequencing was by immunoSEQ multiplex PCR. The table records tens of thousands of clones, around 80% of them present only once. The material was unsorted PBMCs, obtained 1.5 years before starting antiretroviral therapy. These TCRs come from a man aged 18 to 30 with HIV. Both conserved end residues are part of each CDR3. The D gene is left open where the match is weak. The listing skips clone size in some rows; elsewhere it reads once, few, many or a size class.

CASSSNREETQYF,TGTGCCAGCAGCTCCAACAGGGAAGAGACCCAGTACTTC,TRBV7-3,TRBJ2-5,NA,13,NA
CASSPVGVGVRNEQFF,TGTGCCAGCAGCCCGGTGGGGGTAGGAGTAAGAAATGAGCAGTTCTTC,TRBV14,TRBJ2-1,NA,16,NA
CASSADRFSYEQYF,TGCGCCAGCAGCGCGGACAGGTTCTCCTACGAGCAGTACTTC,TRBV5-1,TRBJ2-7,NA,14,TRBD1
CASSPITGTGANVLTF,TGTGCCAGCAGTCCCATAACAGGGACTGGGGCCAACGTCCTGACTTTC,TRBV27,TRBJ2-6,NA,16,NA
CASSQGLAGVSTQYF,TGCGCCAGCAGCCAGGGCCTAGCGGGTGTCTCGACCCAGTACTTC,TRBV4-1,TRBJ2-5,NA,15,TRBD2
CSVQQGMNTEAFF,TGCAGCGTTCAACAGGGAATGAACACTGAAGCTTTCTTT,TRBV29-1,TRBJ1-1,NA,13,NA
CASHGPGGVSRNTGELFF,TGTGCCAGCCACGGTCCGGGAGGAGTTTCGCGGAACACCGGGGAGCTGTTTTTT,TRBV5-4,TRBJ2-2,NA,18,TRBD2
CASSQGVFHDSYNEQFF,TGCGCCAGCAGCCAAGGAGTTTTTCATGACTCCTACAATGAGCAGTTCTTC,TRBV4-1,TRBJ2-1,NA,17,NA
CASSLGPDYEQYF,TGTGCCAGCAGCTTAGGGCCAGACTACGAGCAGTACTTC,TRBV5-6,TRBJ2-7,NA,13,NA
CARGSPGETQYF,TGTGCCAGGGGATCCCCGGGCGAGACCCAGTACTTC,TRBV7-8,TRBJ2-5,NA,12,NA
CASSRGGMTEAFF,TGTGCCAGCAGCAGGGGGGGAATGACTGAAGCTTTCTTT,TRBV5-4,TRBJ1-1,NA,13,NA
CASSGPSSYNEQFF,TGTGCCAGCAGCGGACCGAGCTCCTACAATGAGCAGTTCTTC,TRBV28,TRBJ2-1,NA,14,NA
CASTASGAPRFEQYF,TGTGCCAGCACGGCTAGCGGAGCACCACGTTTTGAGCAGTACTTC,TRBV2,TRBJ2-7,NA,15,TRBD2
CAWGHLTDATNEKLFF,TGTGCCTGGGGACATCTAACGGACGCAACTAATGAAAAACTGTTTTTT,TRBV30,TRBJ1-4,NA,16,NA
CATDRGDTQYF,TGTGCCACCGACCGGGGGGATACGCAGTATTTT,TRBV6-5,TRBJ2-3,once,11,NA
CASSSSYYSYGYTF,TGTGCCAGCAGCTCTTCCTACTATAGCTATGGCTACACCTTC,TRBV5-6,TRBJ1-2,NA,14,NA
CASSGDNYNEQFF,TGCGCCAGCAGTGGCGACAACTACAATGAGCAGTTCTTC,TRBV10-1,TRBJ2-1,NA,13,NA
CAWSRSTTNEKLFF,TGTGCCTGGAGCCGGAGTACAACTAATGAAAAACTGTTTTTT,TRBV30,TRBJ1-4,NA,14,NA
CASSFYWDGSGANVLTF,TGTGCCAGCAGCTTTTATTGGGACGGGTCTGGGGCCAACGTCCTGACTTTC,TRBV7-6,TRBJ2-6,few,17,NA
CASGKDGNTEAFF,TGTGCCAGTGGCAAGGACGGGAACACTGAAGCTTTCTTT,TRBV19,TRBJ1-1,NA,13,NA
CASSLATWTGNTGELFF,TGCGCCAGCAGCTTGGCCACGTGGACAGGGAACACCGGGGAGCTGTTTTTT,TRBV5-1,TRBJ2-2,NA,17,TRBD1
CARSLLWVGMDRFSTEAFF,TGTGCCAGAAGCTTGCTTTGGGTAGGGATGGATCGTTTTTCCACTGAAGCTTTCTTT,TRBV5-3,TRBJ1-1,once,19,NA
CASSYRRGGNNEQFF,TGCGCCAGCAGCTATCGACGGGGCGGAAACAATGAGCAGTTCTTC,TRBV5-1,TRBJ2-1,NA,15,NA
CASSPAQGGEPQHF,TGTGCCAGCTCACCAGCCCAGGGTGGCGAGCCCCAGCATTTT,TRBV18,TRBJ1-5,few,14,NA
CASSKGTTIYF,TGTGCCAGCAGCAAAGGAACGACCATATATTTT,TRBV5-4,TRBJ1-3,NA,11,NA
CASSPFIREGTEAFF,TGCGCCAGCAGCCCCTTCATCCGGGAGGGCACTGAAGCTTTCTTT,TRBV5-1,TRBJ1-1,NA,15,NA
CASSPDSYTYNEQFF,TGTGCCAGCAGTCCGGACAGTTACACCTACAATGAGCAGTTCTTC,TRBV6-6,TRBJ2-1,NA,15,NA